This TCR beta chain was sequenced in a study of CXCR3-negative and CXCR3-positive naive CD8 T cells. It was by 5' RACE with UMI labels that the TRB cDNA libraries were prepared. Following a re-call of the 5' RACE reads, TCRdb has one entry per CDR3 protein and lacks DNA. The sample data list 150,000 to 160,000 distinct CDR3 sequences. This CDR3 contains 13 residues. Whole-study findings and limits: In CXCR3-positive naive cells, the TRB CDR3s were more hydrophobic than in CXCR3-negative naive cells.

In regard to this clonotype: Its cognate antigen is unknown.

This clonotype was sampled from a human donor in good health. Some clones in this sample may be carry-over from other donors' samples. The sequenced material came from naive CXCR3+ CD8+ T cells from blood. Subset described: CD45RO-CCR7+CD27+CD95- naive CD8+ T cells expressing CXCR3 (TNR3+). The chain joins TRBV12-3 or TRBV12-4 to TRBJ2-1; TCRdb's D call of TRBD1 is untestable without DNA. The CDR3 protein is CASSSGQQNEQFF.